A selection of T cell receptor beta chains follows, all from one sample in a study of identical twins. In TCRdb, the 5' RACE reads were re-called with MiXCR into one record per CDR3 protein. The sample includes about 450,000 distinct CDR3 sequences, about a fifth of them seen just once. Material: naive T cells sorted from blood. The source of these receptors is a man aged 45 to 65 in good health. CDR3s include the opening cysteine and the closing phenylalanine or tryptophan. Fields, in order: D gene, V gene, clone size, CDR3 length, J gene, CDR3 protein, CDR3 DNA. The D gene is left open where the match is weak. Clone size is given for some rows only: seen once, a few or many times, or a class if the clone is expanded.

>TRBD1|TRBV27|.|15|TRBJ1-1
CASSPGQGTNTEAFF
TGTGCCAGCAGCCCAGGACAGGGCACGAACACTGAAGCTTTCTTT
>.|TRBV5-1|.|16|TRBJ1-1
CASTLQGIGVNTEAFF
TGCGCCAGCACCCTACAGGGAATTGGTGTGAACACTGAAGCTTTCTTT
>TRBD2|TRBV20-1|.|16|TRBJ2-3
CSAPGLAGGGSDTQYF
TGCAGTGCCCCCGGACTAGCGGGAGGGGGATCGGATACGCAGTATTTT
>.|TRBV2|.|13|TRBJ1-5
CASRGGTYQPQHF
TGTGCCAGCAGAGGGGGAACCTATCAGCCCCAGCATTTT
>TRBD1|TRBV6-5|.|16|TRBJ2-7
CASSDPRGQPRYEQYF
TGTGCCAGCAGTGACCCGAGGGGGCAGCCACGCTACGAGCAGTACTTC
>.|TRBV28|many|13|TRBJ2-5
CASKAGIRETQYF
TGTGCCAGCAAAGCCGGGATTCGAGAGACCCAGTACTTC
>TRBD2|TRBV4-1|many|15|TRBJ2-7
CASSRNLAGAREQYF
TGCGCCAGCAGCCGCAATCTAGCGGGAGCGAGGGAGCAGTACTTC
>TRBD1|TRBV9|.|14|TRBJ1-2
CASSVSQGSYGYTF
TGTGCCAGCAGCGTATCACAGGGGTCCTATGGCTACACCTTC
>.|TRBV20-1|few|16|TRBJ2-1
CSASMSSPSSYNEQFF
TGCAGTGCTAGTATGTCAAGTCCCAGCTCCTACAATGAGCAGTTCTTC
>.|TRBV10-3|.|16|TRBJ1-4
CAISSGPPGRGEKLFF
TGTGCCATCAGTTCAGGGCCCCCAGGAAGAGGTGAAAAACTGTTTTTT
>.|TRBV7-8|.|16|TRBJ2-7
CASSLVNRGSSYEQYF
TGTGCCAGCAGCTTAGTTAATCGGGGCTCCTCCTACGAGCAGTACTTC
>TRBD1|TRBV6-2/TRBV6-3|few|14|TRBJ1-1
CASSYRQGASEAFF
TGTGCCAGCAGTTACAGGCAGGGGGCCTCTGAAGCTTTCTTT
>TRBD1|TRBV7-2|many|14|TRBJ2-1
CASSATRGRNEQFF
TGTGCCAGCAGCGCTACCAGGGGGCGCAATGAGCAGTTCTTC
>.|TRBV18|many|15|TRBJ2-2
CASSPRQATTGELFF
TGTGCCAGCTCACCGCGGCAGGCAACCACCGGGGAGCTGTTTTTT
>.|TRBV3-1|.|13|TRBJ2-1
CASSQDRVYEQFF
TGTGCCAGCAGCCAAGATAGGGTTTATGAGCAGTTCTTC
>TRBD2|TRBV20-1|few|13|TRBJ2-1
CSAGGGSYNEQFF
TGCAGTGCCGGCGGGGGGTCCTACAATGAGCAGTTCTTC
>.|TRBV7-2|many|16|TRBJ1-3
CASSSPAERVANTIYF
TGTGCCAGCAGCTCCCCGGCCGAGCGGGTTGCAAACACCATATATTTT
>.|TRBV12-3/TRBV12-4|many|13|TRBJ2-1
CASSLGWGDEQFF
TGTGCCAGCAGCCTGGGGTGGGGAGATGAGCAGTTCTTC
>TRBD1|TRBV5-1|many|15|TRBJ1-5
CASSLSGTGNQPQHF
TGCGCCAGCAGCCTATCCGGGACAGGGAACCAGCCCCAGCATTTT
>.|TRBV7-2|few|14|TRBJ2-3
CASSLLGREDTQYF
TGTGCCAGCAGCTTACTTGGCCGGGAAGATACGCAGTATTTT
>TRBD1|TRBV19|many|14|TRBJ1-5
CASLDRGQNQPQHF
TGTGCCAGTTTGGACAGGGGGCAGAATCAGCCCCAGCATTTT
>.|TRBV20-1|.|14|TRBJ2-3
CSARVRRDTDTQYF
TGCAGTGCTAGAGTTAGGCGGGACACAGATACGCAGTATTTT
>.|TRBV5-1|many|14|TRBJ2-7
CASSLGQISYEQYF
TGCGCCAGCAGCTTGGGACAGATATCCTACGAGCAGTACTTC
>.|TRBV6-5|.|15|TRBJ2-1
CASSYSWGIYNEQFF
TGTGCCAGCAGTTACTCATGGGGGATTTACAATGAGCAGTTCTTC
>.|TRBV4-2|many|14|TRBJ2-5
CASSQDTSQETQYF
TGTGCCAGCAGCCAAGATACTAGCCAAGAGACCCAGTACTTC
>.|TRBV12-3/TRBV12-4|few|12|TRBJ2-7
CASSPLGSEQYF
TGTGCCAGCAGCCCCCTTGGGAGTGAGCAGTACTTC
>.|TRBV9|few|15|TRBJ2-7
CASSVGGTGSYEQYF
TGTGCCAGCAGCGTAGGTGGGACTGGGTCCTACGAGCAGTACTTC
>.|TRBV7-3|few|14|TRBJ2-2
CASSLGAAAGELFF
TGTGCCAGCAGCTTAGGGGCAGCCGCCGGGGAGCTGTTTTTT
>.|TRBV29-1|.|16|TRBJ1-1
CSVTGTSLTLNTEAFF
TGCAGCGTCACCGGGACATCCCTAACCCTGAACACTGAAGCTTTCTTT
>TRBD1|TRBV27|many|17|TRBJ1-1
CASSSGQGSLMNTEAFF
TGTGCCAGCAGTTCGGGACAGGGGAGCCTCATGAACACTGAAGCTTTCTTT
>.|TRBV5-1|.|16|TRBJ1-4
CASSLETGPRGRKLFF
TGCGCCAGCAGCTTGGAGACGGGGCCGCGTGGGAGAAAACTGTTTTTT
>TRBD2|TRBV12-3/TRBV12-4|.|14|TRBJ2-1
CASSFREGGNEQFF
TGTGCCAGCAGTTTCCGGGAGGGAGGGAATGAGCAGTTCTTC
>.|TRBV5-1|.|13|TRBJ2-1
CASSLDDGYEQFF
TGCGCCAGCAGCTTGGACGATGGTTATGAGCAGTTCTTC
>.|TRBV28|.|15|TRBJ2-5
CASSFSGGHQETQYF
TGTGCCAGCAGTTTTTCAGGGGGGCATCAAGAGACCCAGTACTTC
>.|TRBV2|.|14|TRBJ1-2
CASRIEKGRGIYTF
TGTGCCAGCAGAATAGAAAAGGGACGTGGAATCTACACCTTC
>.|TRBV10-3|many|15|TRBJ2-7
CAISEQDTSLYEQYF
TGTGCCATCAGTGAGCAGGACACTAGCTTATACGAGCAGTACTTC
>TRBD2|TRBV29-1|.|12|TRBJ2-7
CSARTSYYEQYF
TGCAGCGCCCGGACTAGTTACTACGAGCAGTACTTC
>TRBD2|TRBV12-5|.|17|TRBJ2-3
CASGLVLGTSGPDTQYF
TGTGCTAGTGGTTTGGTACTAGGGACTAGCGGTCCAGATACGCAGTATTTT
>TRBD1|TRBV5-1|few|16|TRBJ2-5
CASRLGTGINQETQYF
TGCGCCAGCAGACTCGGGACAGGGATAAACCAAGAGACCCAGTACTTC
>.|TRBV29-1|.|13|TRBJ2-1
CSSSLGSYNEQFF
TGCAGCTCTTCCTTGGGCTCCTACAATGAGCAGTTCTTC
>.|TRBV4-2|many|17|TRBJ2-1
CASSQGLGGLSYNEQFF
TGTGCCAGCAGCCAAGGGTTGGGCGGACTTTCCTACAATGAGCAGTTCTTC
>TRBD1|TRBV5-6|few|15|TRBJ2-1
CASRRTGDYGDEQFF
TGTGCCAGCAGGCGGACAGGGGATTATGGTGATGAGCAGTTCTTC
>.|TRBV4-3|few|13|TRBJ2-1
CASSQSGLTLQFF
TGCGCCAGCAGCCAATCGGGACTTACGCTGCAGTTCTTC
>TRBD2|TRBV12-3/TRBV12-4|few|16|TRBJ2-5
CASTLSGSGHQETQYF
TGTGCCAGCACCCTTAGCGGGAGTGGGCACCAAGAGACCCAGTACTTC
>.|TRBV12-3/TRBV12-4|many|14|TRBJ1-1
CASSLGGRTAEAFF
TGTGCCAGCAGTTTGGGGGGACGAACCGCTGAAGCTTTCTTT
>.|TRBV10-3|.|15|TRBJ2-6
CAISEGNSGANVLTF
TGTGCCATCAGTGAAGGGAACTCTGGGGCCAACGTCCTGACTTTC
>TRBD2|TRBV12-3/TRBV12-4|few|13|TRBJ2-7
CASDSKSSGIPYF
TGTGCCAGCGATTCTAAGTCTAGCGGGATCCCGTACTTC
>.|TRBV5-5|.|15|TRBJ2-5
CASSFPGGAAETQYF
TGTGCCAGCAGCTTCCCAGGGGGGGCAGCGGAGACCCAGTACTTC
>.|TRBV20-1|.|11|TRBJ2-1
CSARDRLEQFF
TGCAGTGCTAGAGACCGGTTAGAGCAGTTCTTC
>TRBD2|TRBV29-1|few|14|TRBJ2-7
CSVEGLAGDYEQYF
TGCAGCGTTGAAGGCCTAGCGGGAGACTACGAGCAGTACTTC
>.|TRBV5-6|few|16|TRBJ1-5
CASSKGAFYSNQPQHF
TGTGCCAGCTCCAAGGGAGCATTTTATAGCAATCAGCCCCAGCATTTT
>TRBD1|TRBV10-3|few|14|TRBJ1-6
CAITLDRANSPLHF
TGTGCCATCACCCTTGACAGGGCGAATTCACCCCTCCACTTT
>.|TRBV29-1|.|17|TRBJ2-7
CSVGNRRGPEAFYEQYF
TGCAGCGTGGGAAATAGGAGGGGCCCAGAAGCCTTCTACGAGCAGTACTTC
>TRBD1|TRBV28|many|14|TRBJ1-4
CASSYGTGAEKLFF
TGTGCCAGCAGTTACGGGACAGGCGCTGAAAAACTGTTTTTT
>.|TRBV7-3|.|15|TRBJ2-5
CASSLLFGSSETQYF
TGTGCCAGCAGCTTACTCTTCGGGAGCTCAGAGACCCAGTACTTC
>TRBD1|TRBV3-1|many|15|TRBJ2-3
CASSSWTGSTDTQYF
TGTGCCAGCAGCAGCTGGACAGGGAGCACAGATACGCAGTATTTT
>.|TRBV6-5|many|11|TRBJ1-1
CASSSQMGAFF
TGTGCCAGCAGTTCCCAAATGGGAGCTTTCTTT
>TRBD1|TRBV3-1|.|13|TRBJ1-1
CASSHQGDTEAFF
TGTGCCAGCAGCCACCAGGGGGACACTGAAGCTTTCTTT
>.|TRBV11-2|.|15|TRBJ2-1
CASSLWRSSYNEQFF
TGTGCCAGCAGCTTATGGCGGTCCTCCTACAATGAGCAGTTCTTC
>.|TRBV20-1|few|14|TRBJ2-6
CSARDDGGANVLTF
TGCAGTGCTAGAGACGACGGTGGGGCCAACGTCCTGACTTTC